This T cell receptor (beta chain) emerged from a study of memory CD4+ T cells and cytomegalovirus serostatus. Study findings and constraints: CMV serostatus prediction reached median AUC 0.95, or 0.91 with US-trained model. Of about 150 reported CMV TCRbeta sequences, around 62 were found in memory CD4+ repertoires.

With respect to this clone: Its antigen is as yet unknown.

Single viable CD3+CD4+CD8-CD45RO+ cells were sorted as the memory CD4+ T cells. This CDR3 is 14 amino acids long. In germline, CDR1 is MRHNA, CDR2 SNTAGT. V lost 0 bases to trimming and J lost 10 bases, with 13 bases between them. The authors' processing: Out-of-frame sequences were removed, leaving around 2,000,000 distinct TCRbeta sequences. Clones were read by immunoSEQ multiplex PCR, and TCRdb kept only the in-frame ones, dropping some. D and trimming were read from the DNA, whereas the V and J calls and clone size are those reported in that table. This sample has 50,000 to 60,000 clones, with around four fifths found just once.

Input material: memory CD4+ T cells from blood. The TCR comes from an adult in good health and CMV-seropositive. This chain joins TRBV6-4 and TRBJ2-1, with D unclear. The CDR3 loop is CASSDSSLGSEQFF. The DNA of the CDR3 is TGTGCCAGCAGTGACTCGAGCCTGGGGTCGGAGCAGTTCTTC.